One and the same sample provided the 21 T cell receptor beta chains below, sequenced in a study of blood T cell repertoires in COVID-19. Libraries were prepared by immunoSEQ multiplex PCR; TCRdb keeps only in-frame clonotypes and omits some of them. This sample has some 69,000 clones, with roughly 79% found just once. What was sequenced was peripheral blood. All receptors come from a woman in her seventies with acute or convalescent COVID-19.

This clone was observed at least ten times. The chain joins TRBV5-1 to TRBJ2-7, with D possibly TRBD2 on 5 matching bases. The CDR3 is 14 amino acids. V was pared by 0 bases and J by 4 bases, with 11 bases between. The V gene's germline CDR1 is SGHRS and CDR2 YFSETQ. CDR3: CASSLGASGYEQYF. The CDR3 region has the DNA TGCGCCAGCAGCTTGGGGGCTTCGGGGTACGAGCAGTACTTC.

The chain employs TRBV6-6 and TRBJ1-2; D not certain. The CDR3 totals 15 residues. V was trimmed by 4 bases and J by 6 bases, leaving 18 bases between them. Germline V CDR1 and CDR2: MNHNY, SVGAGI (reference sequence). This chain's CDR3 is CASSSSGSKFNGYTF. The CDR3 nucleotides are TGTGCCAGCAGTTCTAGCGGGTCAAAGTTCAATGGCTACACCTTC.

This chain connects TRBV25-1 to TRBJ2-2; 10 nucleotides line up with TRBD2. The germline V gene has CDR1 MGHDK and CDR2 SYGVNS. V shed 1 base, J shed 1 base, and the junction held 6 bases outside the gene matches. The length of the CDR3 is 18 residues. The CDR3 bases are TGTGCCAGCAGTGAATCGGCTTTAGCGGGAGGGAACACCGGGGAGCTGTTTTTT. It specifies CASSESALAGGNTGELFF.

The rearrangement uses TRBV6-5 and TRBJ2-7; 12 bases are shared with TRBD2. The CDR3 runs to 15 residues. The germline V gene encodes CDR1 MNHEY and CDR2 SVGAGI. Trimming at V came to 8 bases and at J to 0 bases, leaving 5 bases not matched to a gene. The CDR3 region has the DNA TGTGCCAGCCTCGGACTAGCGGGGCACTCCTACGAGCAGTACTTC. It codes for CASLGLAGHSYEQYF.

This chain joins TRBV10-3 and TRBJ2-7; TRBD1 is a possible D gene (5 bases). CDR1 is ENHRY, CDR2 SYGVKD, per germline. The CDR3 runs to 12 residues. The V and J ends lost 6 bases and 2 bases respectively, with 8 bases between them. In nucleotides, the CDR3 is TGTGCCATCAGGGACACCACCTACGAGCAGTACTTC. It specifies CAIRDTTYEQYF.

This clone has a handful of counts. V usage is TRBV5-1 and J usage is TRBJ2-7; tentatively, D is TRBD2 (5 bases). Looked up from germline, CDR1 is SGHRS and CDR2 is YFSETQ. V was shortened by 0 bases and J by 2 bases, with 18 bases between the two germline ends. The CDR3 is 17 residues long. The DNA of the CDR3 is TGCGCCAGCAGCTTGGCAGCGCTGTCGGGGTTTCCCTACGAGCAGTACTTC. Its protein product is CASSLAALSGFPYEQYF.

V usage is TRBV5-1 and J usage is TRBJ1-1; D is possibly TRBD1 (6 bases). The V and J ends lost 1 base and 2 bases respectively, with 9 bases between them. The CDR3 loop spans 14 amino acids. The germline CDR1 and CDR2 sequences are SGHRS and YFSETQ. CDR3 residues: CASSLTGLNTEAFF. The CDR3 nucleotides are TGCGCCAGCAGCTTGACAGGGCTTAACACTGAAGCTTTCTTT. Full variable domain (missing parts from reference TRBV5-1 and TRBJ1-1): KAGVTQTPRYLIKTRGQQVTLSCSPISGHRSVSWYQQTPGQGLQFLFEYFSETQRNKGNFPGRFSGRQFSNSRSEMNVSTLELGDSALYLCASSLTGLNTEAFFGQGTRLTVV.

This clone was detected a few times. The chain has TRBV3-1 (or the pseudogene TRBV3-2) and TRBJ2-4; 11 bases are a match to TRBD2. Germline V gene data show CDR1 as LGHDT and CDR2 as YNNKEL (reference sequence). CDR3 length: 18 amino acids. The V segment lost 6 bases and the J segment 3 bases; nucleotides outside the gene matches: 13. The CDR3 DNA is TGTGCCAGCAGTACCGGTCGGCTAGCGGGAGGTGACAAAAACATTCAGTACTTC. It codes for CASSTGRLAGGDKNIQYF.

The chain links TRBV4-2 to TRBJ1-4; 9 bases match TRBD1. Per germline, CDR1 LGHNA and CDR2 YNFKEQ. This CDR3 has 14 amino acids. V was pared by 1 base and J by 6 bases, with 0 bases of the junction left unmatched. The CDR3 sequence is CASSQGTGDEKLFF. The CDR3 nucleotides read TGTGCCAGCAGCCAAGGGACAGGGGATGAAAAACTGTTTTTT.

The chain is built from TRBV19 and TRBJ1-2, with a weak D call TRBD1 (6 bases). This CDR3 comprises 14 residues. Germline CDR1 and CDR2: LNHDA and SQIVND (reference sequence). V dropped 8 bases and J dropped 4 bases, with 17 bases sitting between them. The CDR3 DNA is TGTGCCAGTCATTATGGGGGCGGTGGCTATGGCTACACCTTC. Translation gives CASHYGGGGYGYTF.

V gene TRBV7-9 combines with J gene TRBJ1-2, with D hard to call. Germline CDR1 SEHNR, CDR2 FQNEAQ (reference sequence). The germline V and J ends were trimmed by 5 bases and 4 bases, with 14 bases remaining between them. The CDR3 contains 14 residues. The CDR3 here is CASSPGVASYGYTF. The CDR3 region has the DNA TGTGCCAGCAGCCCCGGAGTGGCCAGCTATGGCTACACCTTC.

This clone has only a few counts. The V gene is TRBV5-3, the J gene TRBJ2-5; 10 positions match TRBD2. TRBV5-3 is noted as an ORF with a role that remains uncertain. CDR3 length: 15 amino acids. V shed 4 bases and J 2 bases; nucleotides not matched to a gene: 5. In DNA, the CDR3 is TGTGCCAGAAGCAAACTAGCGGGAAGACAAGAGACCCAGTACTTC. Its protein product is CARSKLAGRQETQYF.

This chain links TRBV7-9 with TRBJ1-1, with a weak D call TRBD1 (5 bases). V was trimmed by 1 base and J by 5 bases, leaving 14 bases between them. This CDR3 comprises 15 residues. The germline CDR1 and CDR2 sequences are SEHNR and FQNEAQ (reference sequence). CDR3 in DNA: TGTGCCAGCAGCTTAGGGGCAGGGATTAGGACTGAAGCTTTCTTT. Translation gives CASSLGAGIRTEAFF.

This clone has a single count. This chain connects TRBV20-1 to TRBJ2-7, with 7 bases that match TRBD1. J lost 5 bases, V lost 3 bases, and 16 bases had no gene match. This CDR3 is built from 16 residues. The germline V gene encodes CDR1 DFQATT and CDR2 SNEGSKA (reference sequence). CDR3 DNA: TGCAGTGCTAGTAAGGGCACAGGGGCCATAAAGAACGAGCAGTACTTC. It codes for CSASKGTGAIKNEQYF.

The chain combines TRBV5-4 with TRBJ2-1; 9 nucleotides align to TRBD1. Germline CDR1 reads SGHNT; CDR2 reads YYREEE (reference sequence). This CDR3 is 14 amino acids long. V lost 4 bases, J lost 8 bases, and 7 bases stayed unmatched. CDR3 sequence (DNA): TGTGCCAGCAGCGTCCGGGACAGGGACGATGAGCAGTTCTTC. Its translation is CASSVRDRDDEQFF. Supplemented by reference TRBV5-4 and TRBJ2-1, the full variable domain reads ETGVTQSPTHLIKTRGQQVTLRCSSQSGHNTVSWYQQALGQGPQFIFQYYREEENGRGNFPPRFSGLQFPNYSSELNVNALELDDSALYLCASSVRDRDDEQFFGPGTRLTVL.

This chain joins TRBV28 and TRBJ2-1; TRBD2 matches 10 bases. The CDR3 has 16 amino acids. CDR1 is MDHEN and CDR2 is SYDVKM in the germline V gene. V shed 5 bases, J shed 9 bases, and the junction held 13 bases outside the gene matches. This chain's CDR3 is CASSDPSSGSFGEQFF. The CDR3 bases are TGTGCCAGCAGTGACCCATCTAGCGGGAGTTTTGGTGAGCAGTTCTTC.

This chain links TRBV11-2 with TRBJ1-3; no clear D. Per germline, CDR1 SGHAT and CDR2 FQNNGV. The CDR3 extends over 19 amino acids. V lost 3 bases and J 3 bases, leaving 24 bases between the germline ends. CDR3 protein: CASSFPTGVLWRDGNTIYF. CDR3 bases: TGTGCCAGCAGCTTCCCTACCGGAGTACTTTGGCGTGATGGAAACACCATATATTTT.

This rearrangement joins TRBV5-6 to TRBJ1-3, with D uncertain. The V and J ends lost 0 bases and 3 bases respectively, with 7 bases between them. The CDR3 has 14 residues. Per germline, CDR1 SGHDT and CDR2 YYEEEE. The DNA for the CDR3 is TGTGCCAGCAGCTTGGGCGGACTTGGAAACACCATATATTTT. This translates into CASSLGGLGNTIYF.

The rearrangement joins TRBV10-3 to TRBJ1-2, with D uncertain. Germline loops: CDR1 ENHRY, CDR2 SYGVKD. CDR3 length equals 12 residues. Trimming took off 4 bases at V and 7 bases at J, with 10 bases between the two ends. In DNA form, the CDR3 reads TGTGCCATCAGTGGAGGGTCCGGTGGCTACACCTTC. Encoded protein: CAISGGSGGYTF.

The rearrangement uses TRBV19 and TRBJ1-5; possibly TRBD1 for D (6 bases). V dropped 7 bases and J dropped 0 bases, with 13 bases sitting between them. Germline V gene sequence: CDR1 LNHDA, CDR2 SQIVND (reference sequence). The CDR3 has 15 amino acids. CDR3 DNA sequence: TGTGCCAGTACTGGGACATCTTATAGCAATCAGCCCCAGCATTTT. Its translation is CASTGTSYSNQPQHF.

In its sample, this clone was seen once. V usage is TRBV28 and J usage is TRBJ1-2; TRBD1 agrees at 7 bases. CDR1 MDHEN and CDR2 SYDVKM come from the germline V gene. CDR3 length equals 12 residues. Trimming took 3 bases from V and 8 from J; bases not matched to a gene: 3. The CDR3 region is CASSLTGKGYTF. CDR3 DNA sequence: TGTGCCAGCAGTTTGACAGGGAAAGGCTACACCTTC.